These 28 T cell receptor beta chains were sequenced from one sample in a study of T cells in Graves' hyperthyroidism and ophthalmopathy. Using RNA transcripts as the source, TCR beta CDR3 regions were amplified. TCR CDR3 regions were first amplified by RT-PCR with HTBI primers. TCRdb reanalysed the multiplex PCR reads using MiXCR and keeps one entry per CDR3 protein. Of approximately 300,000 distinct CDR3 sequences listed, roughly 19% are singletons. Sequencing used blood. The receptors originated from a man over 45 with Graves' ophthalmopathy.

This clonotype was observed many times. The V call is TRBV28, the J call TRBJ2-4; TRBD2 agrees at 15 bases. V was pared by 5 bases and J by 8 bases, with 7 bases of the junction left unmatched. CDR1 and CDR2 (germline): MDHEN, SYDVKM. The CDR3 contains 16 residues. This CDR3 reads CASSPGLAGGGDIQYF. The CDR3 DNA reads TGTGCCAGCAGTCCGGGACTAGCGGGAGGAGGAGACATTCAGTACTTC.

V gene TRBV28 combines with J gene TRBJ1-1; TRBD1 might be the D (6 bases). Germline values: CDR1 MDHEN, CDR2 SYDVKM. Trimming removed 6 bases at V and 11 bases at J, with 19 bases between. CDR3 length equals 13 residues. CDR3 loop: CASRMRSDSHAFF. In DNA form, the CDR3 reads TGTGCCAGCAGAATGAGATCGGACAGTCACGCTTTCTTT.

The chain recombines TRBV10-2 with TRBJ2-1; the D gene is possibly TRBD2 (7 bases). Germline lookup yields CDR1 WSHSY and CDR2 SAAADI. The CDR3 length is 16 residues. The V end lost 2 bases, the J end lost 7 bases, and 18 bases lay between the germline ends. This chain's CDR3 is CASSEALVGRGNEQFF. Here the CDR3 DNA reads TGCGCCAGCAGTGAGGCGTTAGTGGGGAGGGGGAATGAGCAGTTCTTC.

This chain uses TRBV6-1 with TRBJ1-5; D gene ambiguous. Between the trimmed V and J ends, which lost 5 bases and 1 base, there was a span of 9 bases. The CDR3 sequence is 14 residues long. Germline V gene sequence: CDR1 MNHNS, CDR2 SASEGT. The CDR3 bases are TGTGCCAGCAGTTATGCGGGCAGCAATCAGCCCCAGCATTTT. Its protein is CASSYAGSNQPQHF.

This clonotype came up many times. This rearrangement joins TRBV7-2 to TRBJ2-7, with 12 bases fitting TRBD1. Germline trimming cut 7 bases from V and 7 bases from J; bases unmatched to any gene: 14. The CDR3 has 16 residues. Germline loops: CDR1 SGHTA, CDR2 FQGNSA. The CDR3 sequence: CASNRGPGTGGQEQYF. The CDR3 nucleotides read TGTGCCAGCAACCGGGGTCCCGGGACAGGGGGCCAGGAGCAGTACTTC.

In regard to this clonotype: This could be a read error, since a much larger clone is one nucleotide away. In DNA, the CDR3 is TGTACCAGCAGCTTAGACAGGGGCGGCAATCAGCCCCAGCATTTT. It encodes CTSSLDRGGNQPQHF. This chain uses TRBV11-2 with TRBJ1-5; the match to TRBD1 covers 8 bases. Germline V lookup: CDR1 SGHAT, CDR2 FQNNGV. This CDR3 is 15 amino acids long.

This clonotype was counted many times. This chain uses TRBV18 with TRBJ1-2; D might be TRBD1 (5 bases). This CDR3 is 13 amino acids long. Trimming shortened V by 6 bases and J by 2 bases, and 10 bases separated the two germline ends. Germline assignment: CDR1 KGHSH and CDR2 LQKENI. The CDR3 loop is CASSTGGNYGYTF. The CDR3 region has the DNA TGTGCCAGCTCTACCGGGGGGAACTATGGCTACACCTTC. Filled out from reference TRBV18 and TRBJ1-2, the complete variable domain reads NAGVMQNPRHLVRRRGQEARLRCSPMKGHSHVYWYRQLPEEGLKFMVYLQKENIIDESGMPKERFSAEFPKEGPSILRIQQVVRGDSAAYFCASSTGGNYGYTFGSGTRLTVV.

The gene calls are TRBV19 and TRBJ2-1; no firm D call. The CDR3 is 15 residues long. Between the trimmed V and J ends, which lost 7 bases and 0 bases, there was a span of 13 bases. Germline V gene sequence: CDR1 LNHDA, CDR2 SQIVND (reference sequence). The CDR3 DNA reads as TGTGCCAGTACGCCCGACTGGACCTCCTACAATGAGCAGTTCTTC. It specifies CASTPDWTSYNEQFF. Full variable domain (missing parts from reference TRBV19 and TRBJ2-1): DGGITQSPKYLFRKEGQNVTLSCEQNLNHDAMYWYRQDPGQGLRLIYYSQIVNDFQKGDIAEGYSVSREKKESFPLTVTSAQKNPTAFYLCASTPDWTSYNEQFFGPGTRLTVL.

This clonotype occurred many times. The chain combines TRBV28 with TRBJ2-4; maybe TRBD2 (5 bases). The CDR3 extends over 15 amino acids. The germline CDR1 and CDR2 sequences are MDHEN and SYDVKM. V dropped 7 bases and J dropped 1 base, with 14 bases sitting between them. For the CDR3, the DNA is TGTGCCAGCACCGACGCCGGGGTCGCCAAAAACATTCAGTACTTC. This sequence encodes CASTDAGVAKNIQYF.

This clonotype was detected only a few times. The chain uses TRBV6-1 and TRBJ2-7; D is unresolved. CDR3 length: 13 residues. With 7 bases removed from V and 5 bases from J, the gap between germline ends came to 15 bases. Looked up from germline, CDR1 is MNHNS and CDR2 is SASEGT. In DNA, the CDR3 is TGTGCCAGCACCCTCATAGGATTCGACGAGCAGTACTTC. It translates to CASTLIGFDEQYF.

This clonotype was counted between two and nine times. This CDR3 is CSAASGGTEAFF. CDR3 sequence (DNA): TGCAGTGCTGCCTCAGGTGGAACTGAAGCTTTCTTT. This chain links TRBV20-1 with TRBJ1-1; D gene uncertain. Trimming removed 5 bases from V and 5 bases from J, with 12 bases in between. Germline CDR1 and CDR2: DFQATT and SNEGSKA (reference sequence). The CDR3 has 12 amino acids.

This clonotype was counted at least ten times. This chain uses TRBV20-1 with TRBJ2-1, with 8 bases matching TRBD2. Germline CDR1 reads DFQATT; CDR2 reads SNEGSKA (reference sequence). V dropped 3 bases and J dropped 2; count of bases not matched to a gene: 0. The length of the CDR3 is 13 residues. The CDR3 reads CSASGRAYNEQFF. CDR3 sequence (DNA): TGCAGTGCTAGCGGGAGGGCCTACAATGAGCAGTTCTTC.

V usage is TRBV9 and J usage is TRBJ2-3; D is uncertain. Trimming left V 0 bases short and J 5 bases short, with 4 bases between. Germline assignment: CDR1 SGDLS and CDR2 YYNGEE. The CDR3 totals 12 residues. CDR3 region: CASSVVGDTQYF. The CDR3 DNA is TGTGCCAGCAGCGTAGTTGGAGATACGCAGTATTTT. Variable domain in full (rest from reference TRBV9 and TRBJ2-3): DSGVTQTPKHLITATGQRVTLRCSPRSGDLSVYWYQQSLDQGLQFLIQYYNGEERAKGNILERFSAQQFPDLHSELNLSSLELGDSALYFCASSVVGDTQYFGPGTRLTVL.

This clonotype has at least ten counts. The chain is built from TRBV7-3 and TRBJ2-5; D assignment may be TRBD1 or TRBD2 (6 bases each). The CDR3 consists of 17 residues. From germline, CDR1 is SGHTA and CDR2 FQGTGA. Trimming shortened V by 5 bases and J by 2 bases, and 21 bases separated the two germline ends. CDR3 coding DNA: TGTGCCAGCAGCCCCGGGACTCTAAGGGGGGCACAAGAGACCCAGTACTTC. This sequence encodes CASSPGTLRGAQETQYF.

This clonotype has at least ten counts. The V and J genes are TRBV11-2 and TRBJ1-3; D is possibly TRBD1 (5 bases). Germline CDR1 and CDR2: SGHAT and FQNNGV. The CDR3 is made up of 15 amino acids. Trimming left V 8 bases short and J 0 bases short, with 14 bases between. This CDR3 reads CASAMTAASGNTIYF. In DNA form, the CDR3 reads TGTGCCAGCGCCATGACAGCCGCCTCTGGAAACACCATATATTTT.

This clonotype was detected ten times or more. V usage is TRBV6-2 or TRBV6-3 and J usage is TRBJ2-5; D may be TRBD2 (6 bases). Between the trimmed V and J ends, which lost 6 bases and 5 bases, there was a span of 22 bases. The CDR3 covers 16 residues. CDR1 is MNHEY, CDR2 SVGEGT, per germline. DNA for the CDR3: TGTGCCAGCAGCCCCGCGGATAGCGGAAGACCGGAGACCCAGTACTTC. Translating it yields CASSPADSGRPETQYF.

At least ten counts were recorded for this clonotype. The rearrangement links TRBV7-2 to TRBJ2-1, with a possible D match to TRBD2 (6 bases). V lost 1 base to trimming and J lost 0 bases, with 10 bases between them. This CDR3 has 16 amino acids. Germline V lookup: CDR1 SGHTA, CDR2 FQGNSA. The CDR3 is CASSLVAVSSYNEQFF. The CDR3 bases are TGTGCCAGCAGCTTAGTAGCGGTTAGCTCCTACAATGAGCAGTTCTTC. The entire variable domain, with the rest obtained from reference TRBV7-2 and TRBJ2-1, is as follows: GAGVSQSPSNKVTEKGKDVELRCDPISGHTALYWYRQSLGQGLEFLIYFQGNSAPDKSGLPSDRFSAERTGGSVSTLTIQRTQQEDSAVYLCASSLVAVSSYNEQFFGPGTRLTVL.

This clonotype came up a few times. This may come from a read error, since a much larger clone is one base off. The chain joins TRBV5-1 to TRBJ2-6; D possibly corresponds to TRBD1 (5 bases). Per germline, CDR1 SGHRS and CDR2 YFSETQ. This CDR3 spans 15 amino acids. The CDR3 DNA sequence: TGCGCCAGCAGCTTGGAGGTGGGTGGGGCCGACGTCCTGACTTTC. Translation: CASSLEVGGADVLTF.

This clonotype was counted many times. The chain couples TRBV2 to TRBJ1-5; D may be TRBD1 (6 bases). The CDR3 covers 14 residues. V was cut by 6 bases and J by 3 bases, with 12 bases left in between. CDR1 and CDR2 from the germline V gene are SNHLY and FYNNEI. CDR3 amino acids: CASSLGQNNQPQHF. In nucleotides, the CDR3 is TGTGCCAGCAGCCTAGGACAGAACAATCAGCCCCAGCATTTT.

In its sample, this clonotype was seen a few times. The chain uses TRBV19 and TRBJ2-7; 7 positions agree with TRBD2. The V segment lost 0 bases and the J segment 12 bases; nucleotides outside the gene matches: 8. Germline lookup yields CDR1 LNHDA and CDR2 SQIVND (reference sequence). The CDR3 spans 13 residues. For the CDR3, the DNA is TGTGCCAGTAGTATAGAGGTGGGACTAACGCGGTACTTC. Its translation: CASSIEVGLTRYF.

This clonotype occurred a few times. This rearrangement joins TRBV7-8 to TRBJ2-7; perhaps TRBD1 as D (6 bases). CDR1 is SGHVS and CDR2 is FQNEAQ in the germline V gene. CDR3 length: 11 amino acids. Trimming left V 11 bases short and J 4 bases short, with 12 bases between. The CDR3 spells CACAQGYEQYF. The CDR3 nucleotides read TGTGCCTGCGCACAGGGTTACGAGCAGTACTTC.

V is TRBV20-1 and J is TRBJ2-7; 7 nucleotides line up with TRBD2. The germline CDR1 and CDR2 sequences are DFQATT and SNEGSKA (reference sequence). V was clipped by 6 bases and J by 9 bases; unmatched bases: 17. The length of the CDR3 is 14 residues. In nucleotides, the CDR3 is TGCAGTGCCCTCTCCGAGGGGCGGGAGTTGGGGCAGTACTTC. Its translation: CSALSEGRELGQYF.

The V and J genes are TRBV12-3 or TRBV12-4 and TRBJ2-1; TRBD2 might be the D (7 bases). The J call may be wrong; the DNA end is better matched by TRBJ2-7. The length of the CDR3 is 19 residues. The CDR3 loop is CASTFGGWGRETSSNEQYF. In DNA, the CDR3 is TGTGCCAGCACCTTTGGGGGTTGGGGGCGGGAGACCTCTTCGAATGAGCAGTACTTC.

This clonotype was seen only a few times. The chain combines TRBV27 with TRBJ2-2; the D gene is possibly TRBD2 (5 bases). Germline V CDR1 and CDR2: MNHEY, SMNVEV (reference sequence). V lost 3 bases and J 1 base, leaving 15 bases between the germline ends. CDR3 length: 17 amino acids. CDR3 in amino acids: CASSFTTLAKNTGELFF. The DNA of the CDR3 is TGTGCCAGCAGTTTCACGACTCTAGCCAAGAACACCGGGGAGCTGTTTTTT.

The sample holds many counts of this clonotype. This chain uses TRBV7-8 with TRBJ2-5; no reliable D call. Germline V gene sequence: CDR1 SGHVS, CDR2 FQNEAQ. The germline V and J ends were trimmed by 0 bases and 5 bases, with 13 bases remaining between them. There are 15 residues in the CDR3. The CDR3 coding sequence is TGTGCCAGCAGCTTAGCGTCGTCCGTCGGGGAGACCCAGTACTTC. Translation gives CASSLASSVGETQYF.

This clonotype has a single count. The V gene is TRBV14, the J gene TRBJ2-7; tentatively, D is TRBD2 (6 bases). Trimming left V 4 bases short and J 3 bases short, with 13 bases between. The CDR3 totals 14 residues. Germline CDR1 SGHDN, CDR2 FVKESK. Written as DNA, the CDR3 is TGTGCCAGCAGCCGGGGGGAGGCCGTCTACGAGCAGTACTTC. Translation: CASSRGEAVYEQYF.

This rearrangement joins TRBV2 to TRBJ2-7, with TRBD2 matching over 9 bases. This CDR3 region has 17 residues. Trimming removed 0 bases from V and 3 bases from J; junction bases left unmatched: 9. Per the germline V gene, CDR1 is SNHLY and CDR2 is FYNNEI. The CDR3 sequence is CASSEARLAGLNYEQYF. The CDR3 DNA follows: TGTGCCAGCAGTGAAGCGCGGCTAGCGGGACTTAACTACGAGCAGTACTTC.

This clonotype was recorded many times. This chain joins TRBV28 and TRBJ2-1; 10 bases are a match to TRBD1. The CDR3 runs 16 residues. Losses at the gene ends were 5 bases for V and 4 bases for J; bases not matched to a gene: 8. Germline CDR1 is MDHEN and CDR2 is SYDVKM. The CDR3 DNA follows: TGTGCCAGCAGTACCCTGGACAGGGGGAAGTACAATGAGCAGTTCTTC. Protein sequence: CASSTLDRGKYNEQFF.